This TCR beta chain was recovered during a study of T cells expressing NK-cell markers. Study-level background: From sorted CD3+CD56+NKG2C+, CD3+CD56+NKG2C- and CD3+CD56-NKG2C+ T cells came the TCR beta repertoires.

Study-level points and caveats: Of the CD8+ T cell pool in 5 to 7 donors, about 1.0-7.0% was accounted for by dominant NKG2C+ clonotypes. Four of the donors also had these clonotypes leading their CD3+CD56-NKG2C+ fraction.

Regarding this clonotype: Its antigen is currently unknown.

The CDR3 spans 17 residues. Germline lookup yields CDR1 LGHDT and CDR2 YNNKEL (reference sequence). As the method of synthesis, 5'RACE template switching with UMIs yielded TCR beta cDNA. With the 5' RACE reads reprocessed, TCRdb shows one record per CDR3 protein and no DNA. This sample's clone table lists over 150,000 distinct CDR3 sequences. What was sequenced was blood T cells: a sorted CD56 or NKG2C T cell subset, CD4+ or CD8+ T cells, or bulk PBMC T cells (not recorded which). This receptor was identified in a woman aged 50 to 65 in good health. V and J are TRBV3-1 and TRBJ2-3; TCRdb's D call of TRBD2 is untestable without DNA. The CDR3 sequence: CASSQGVIAGGSDTQYF.